Each of the 31 T cell receptor beta chains below was sequenced from the same sample in a study of control samples from healthy donors and cancer patients. This table comes from immunoSEQ multiplex PCR, and its TCRdb copy is limited to in-frame clones, with some not included. The sample holds some 150,000 clones; roughly 89% are singletons and the top ten take less than 8.5%. The sequenced sample consisted of blood. These receptors all stem from a man younger than 35 in good health.

V usage is TRBV19 and J usage is TRBJ1-3; possible D gene TRBD1, 5 bases. The CDR3 is 14 residues long. V was cut by 6 bases and J by 0 bases, with 9 bases left in between. Germline loops: CDR1 LNHDA, CDR2 SQIVND (reference sequence). The CDR3 loop reads CASSRQSSGNTIYF. In DNA, the CDR3 is TGTGCCAGTAGCAGACAGAGCTCTGGAAACACCATATATTTT.

This clone appeared once. The gene calls are TRBV7-9 and TRBJ2-1; D is ambiguous. This CDR3 is 14 amino acids long. CDR1 is SEHNR and CDR2 is FQNEAQ in the germline V gene (reference sequence). Trimming removed 1 base at V and 6 bases at J, with 10 bases between. The CDR3 bases are TGTGCCAGCAGCTTAGTTCCAGGAAGCAATGAGCAGTTCTTC. Amino acids: CASSLVPGSNEQFF. The complete variable domain, with remaining parts taken from reference TRBV7-9 and TRBJ2-1, reads DTGVSQNPRHKITKRGQNVTFRCDPISEHNRLYWYRQTLGQGPEFLTYFQNEAQLEKSRLLSDRFSAERPKGSFSTLEIQRTEQGDSAMYLCASSLVPGSNEQFFGPGTRLTVL.

On this clone: One end of the junction is discordant with germline, which a read error may explain. The rearrangement uses TRBV24-1 and TRBJ1-2; TRBD1 is a possible D gene (5 bases). The germline gives CDR1 KGHDR, CDR2 SFDVKD. There are 15 residues in the CDR3. CDR3 DNA sequence: TGTGCCACCAGTCCCGGACCTGACAGCCTCTATGACTACACCTTC. It is translated as CATSPGPDSLYDYTF.

This chain connects TRBV5-1 to TRBJ2-5; TRBD2 matches at 15 bases. The CDR3 contains 19 residues. Losses at the gene ends were 4 bases for V and 4 bases for J; bases not matched to a gene: 14. CDR1 is SGHRS and CDR2 is YFSETQ in the germline V gene. The CDR3 region is CASSPRGGLAGGSPETQYF. CDR3 bases: TGCGCCAGCAGCCCCCGGGGCGGACTAGCGGGGGGGTCCCCAGAGACCCAGTACTTC.

A single count supports this clone. The sample contains more than one DNA sequence encoding this CDR3. V is TRBV7-9 and J is TRBJ1-3, with 7 bases aligning to TRBD1. This CDR3 is built from 14 residues. Looked up from germline, CDR1 is SEHNR and CDR2 is FQNEAQ (reference sequence). With V trimmed by 5 bases and J by 0 bases, 1 base remained unmatched. CDR3 DNA: TGTGCCAGCAGCCGGGACAGCTCTGGAAACACCATATATTTT. It specifies CASSRDSSGNTIYF.

The chain uses TRBV19 and TRBJ2-1; TRBD2 agrees at 7 bases. The CDR3 runs to 15 residues. Losses at the gene ends were 4 bases for V and 3 bases for J; bases not matched to a gene: 6. CDR1 and CDR2 (germline): LNHDA, SQIVND (reference sequence). In DNA, the CDR3 is TGTGCCAGTAGTAGACAGACTAGCCTCTACAATGAGCAGTTCTTC. It is translated as CASSRQTSLYNEQFF.

In this sample, this clone turned up a few times. V gene TRBV7-9 combines with J gene TRBJ2-5; the match to TRBD2 covers 7 bases. The length of the CDR3 is 15 residues. Looked up from germline, CDR1 is SEHNR and CDR2 is FQNEAQ (reference sequence). With V trimmed by 5 bases and J by 2 bases, 8 bases remained unmatched. The CDR3 here is CASSHREAGQETQYF. In nucleotides, the CDR3 is TGTGCCAGCAGCCACCGAGAAGCGGGGCAAGAGACCCAGTACTTC.

The chain employs TRBV5-1 and TRBJ1-1; 7 bases line up with TRBD1. CDR1 and CDR2 from the germline V gene are SGHRS and YFSETQ. CDR3 length: 16 amino acids. V was pared by 4 bases and J by 0 bases, with 9 bases of the junction left unmatched. The CDR3 region is CASSDRDRGMNTEAFF. The CDR3 nucleotides read TGCGCCAGCAGCGACCGGGACAGAGGGATGAACACTGAAGCTTTCTTT.

This chain connects TRBV5-1 to TRBJ1-2; possible D gene TRBD1, 6 bases. CDR3 length equals 15 residues. Germline CDR1 reads SGHRS; CDR2 reads YFSETQ. V lost 4 bases, J lost 7 bases, and 20 bases lay in between. CDR3 in amino acids: CASSPESRDISGYTF. The CDR3 DNA sequence: TGCGCCAGCAGCCCTGAGTCCCGGGACATCAGTGGCTACACCTTC.

The chain carries TRBV7-2 and TRBJ1-2; tentatively, D is TRBD1 (5 bases). Germline assignment: CDR1 SGHTA and CDR2 FQGNSA. This CDR3 is built from 13 residues. With 1 base removed from V and 4 bases from J, the gap between germline ends came to 7 bases. The CDR3 nucleotides are TGTGCCAGCAGCTTAGTGACAGTCTATGGCTACACCTTC. Translating gives CASSLVTVYGYTF.

CDR3 DNA: TGTGCCAGCAGCCCAGGGTTTGAGACCCAGTACTTC. Encoded protein: CASSPGFETQYF. The rearrangement uses TRBV2 and TRBJ2-5; TRBD1 might be the D (5 bases). Germline CDR1 is SNHLY and CDR2 is FYNNEI. V lost 6 bases and J lost 5, with 10 bases in between. This CDR3 contains 12 residues.

CDR3 nucleotides: TGCGCCAGCAGATCCGGACTAGCCTCAGATACGCAGTATTTT. This translates into CASRSGLASDTQYF. The J gene is TRBJ2-3, the V gene TRBV5-1, with 8 positions matching TRBD2. Germline V CDR1 and CDR2: SGHRS, YFSETQ. CDR3 length equals 14 residues. The J segment lost 4 bases and the V segment lost 5 bases, leaving 6 bases of the junction unmatched.

The rearrangement uses TRBV11-2 and TRBJ2-7; 7 nucleotides line up with TRBD1. J was trimmed by 12 bases and V by 7 bases; bases with no gene match: 12. The germline CDR1 and CDR2 sequences are SGHAT and FQNNGV. The CDR3 is made up of 12 amino acids. The CDR3 reads CASTPAGGIRYF. In nucleotides, the CDR3 is TGTGCCAGCACCCCAGCAGGGGGAATTAGGTACTTC.

This chain links TRBV6-1 with TRBJ2-5, with TRBD2 as a possible D gene (5 bases). The CDR3 consists of 15 residues. Germline CDR1 reads MNHNS; CDR2 reads SASEGT. Trimming stripped 2 bases from V and 5 bases from J, with 15 bases between. The CDR3 here is CASSESVRAGETQYF. The CDR3 nucleotides are TGTGCCAGCAGTGAAAGTGTGAGGGCCGGGGAGACCCAGTACTTC.

This chain uses TRBV15 with TRBJ1-2; 9 bases map to TRBD1. This CDR3 has 16 residues. The germline V gene encodes CDR1 LNHNV and CDR2 YYDKDF (reference sequence). The ends lost 0 bases at V and 5 bases at J; junction bases unmatched: 7. The CDR3 protein is CATSRDTGGSRYGYTF. In DNA form, the CDR3 reads TGTGCCACCAGCAGAGATACAGGGGGCTCAAGGTATGGCTACACCTTC.

The rearrangement joins TRBV28 to TRBJ1-2; a possible D gene is TRBD1 (6 bases). The CDR3 is 15 residues long. V was cut by 7 bases and J by 4 bases, with 19 bases left in between. The germline V gene encodes CDR1 MDHEN and CDR2 SYDVKM. The CDR3 is CASKNLGQTVYGYTF. CDR3 in DNA: TGTGCCAGCAAGAATCTCGGACAGACGGTCTATGGCTACACCTTC.

The rearrangement joins TRBV9 to TRBJ1-6; D is ambiguous. V lost 0 bases to trimming and J lost 5 bases, with 9 bases between them. CDR1 is SGDLS, CDR2 YYNGEE, per germline. This CDR3 contains 15 residues. The CDR3 loop is CASSVGIGDNSPLHF. DNA of the CDR3: TGTGCCAGCAGCGTAGGCATAGGTGATAATTCACCCCTCCACTTT.

The chain is built from TRBV10-2 and TRBJ1-6; unclear D gene. Germline V gene lookup returns CDR1 WSHSY and CDR2 SAAADI. V was trimmed by 8 bases and J by 2 bases, leaving 13 bases between them. This CDR3 has 15 residues. As DNA, the CDR3 is TGCGCCAGCTCTCCCCTTGACCCCTATAATTCACCCCTCCACTTT. Protein: CASSPLDPYNSPLHF.

This sequence joins TRBV7-9 and TRBJ2-7, with D hard to call. The CDR3 is 16 amino acids. The V end lost 0 bases, the J end lost 0 bases, and 12 bases lay between the germline ends. The germline V gene encodes CDR1 SEHNR and CDR2 FQNEAQ (reference sequence). The DNA for the CDR3 is TGTGCCAGCAGCTTAGCGTTAGGGAATCCCTCCTACGAGCAGTACTTC. Translation gives CASSLALGNPSYEQYF.

The chain joins TRBV6-4 to TRBJ1-5; no firm D call. V lost 2 bases and J 6 bases, leaving 2 bases between the germline ends. Germline values: CDR1 MRHNA, CDR2 SNTAGT. This CDR3 contains 11 residues. The CDR3: CASSDSQPQHF. The DNA for the CDR3 is TGTGCCAGCAGTGACAGTCAGCCCCAGCATTTT.

This clone has only one observation. The chain carries TRBV5-4 and TRBJ2-1; 7 nucleotides match TRBD2. This CDR3 spans 19 amino acids. The V segment lost 4 bases and the J segment 7 bases; nucleotides outside the gene matches: 23. Germline loops: CDR1 SGHNT, CDR2 YYREEE (reference sequence). The CDR3 DNA reads as TGTGCCAGCAGCACTCCGCCCGGGACTCTGGGGGGGGATGAGAATGAGCAGTTCTTC. Residues: CASSTPPGTLGGDENEQFF.

This chain links TRBV5-1 with TRBJ2-5, with 7 bases lining up with TRBD2. Looked up from germline, CDR1 is SGHRS and CDR2 is YFSETQ. The CDR3 spans 14 residues. J gave up 5 bases and V 4 bases, and 8 bases lay outside the gene matches. As DNA, the CDR3 is TGCGCCAGCAGCGTGGTGCGGGGAGGGGAGACCCAGTACTTC. Encoded protein: CASSVVRGGETQYF.

DNA of the CDR3: TGTGCCAGCAGCGCGGGACAAGGTGAGGTTGAAGCTTTCTTT. Its translation is CASSAGQGEVEAFF. The chain couples TRBV7-2 to TRBJ1-1; tentative D call: TRBD1 (6 bases). In germline, CDR1 is SGHTA, CDR2 FQGNSA. V was clipped by 5 bases and J by 7 bases, with 17 bases between them. This CDR3 spans 14 amino acids.

The chain joins TRBV4-2 to TRBJ2-3; 7 bases are shared with TRBD2. The CDR3 is 15 residues long. The J segment lost 4 bases and the V segment lost 2 bases, leaving 6 bases of the junction unmatched. The germline gives CDR1 LGHNA, CDR2 YNFKEQ. CDR3 in amino acids: CASSQTSAGADTQYF. As DNA, the CDR3 is TGTGCCAGCAGCCAAACTAGCGCAGGCGCAGATACGCAGTATTTT.

This clone occurred once. V and J are TRBV4-1 and TRBJ1-2; D gene ambiguous. The CDR3 has 16 amino acids. Germline-derived CDR1 and CDR2 are MGHRA and YSYEKL. V shed 2 bases and J shed 2 bases, with 15 bases lying between them. CDR3 region: CASSQRLWTSNYGYTF. In DNA, the CDR3 is TGCGCCAGCAGCCAAAGGCTCTGGACCTCAAACTATGGCTACACCTTC.

This chain uses TRBV11-2 with TRBJ2-2; no firm D call. This CDR3 comprises 14 residues. Germline-derived CDR1 and CDR2 are SGHAT and FQNNGV. The V and J ends lost 1 base and 5 bases respectively, with 8 bases between them. As DNA, the CDR3 is TGTGCCAGCAGCTTAGGCCGCCCTACCGGGGAGCTGTTTTTT. This sequence encodes CASSLGRPTGELFF.

This clone has just one count. The gene calls are TRBV21-1 and TRBJ1-2; the table's D call of TRBD1 was not tested on the DNA. TRBV21-1 is recorded as a pseudogene. This CDR3 contains 14 residues. The CDR3 DNA reads as TGTGCCAGCCAAAAACAGAAAACCAACTATGGCTACACCTTC. Translating it yields CASQKQKTNYGYTF.

The chain's CDR3 is CASSYRDFIYGYTF. The CDR3, as DNA: TGTGCCAGCAGCTACCGGGACTTTATCTATGGCTACACCTTC. This chain uses TRBV7-9 with TRBJ1-2; possibly TRBD1 for D (5 bases). V was trimmed by 4 bases and J by 4 bases, leaving 13 bases between them. The CDR3 is 14 residues long. The germline V gene has CDR1 SEHNR and CDR2 FQNEAQ (reference sequence).

This chain links TRBV6-6 with TRBJ2-1; 8 bases line up with TRBD2. Per germline, CDR1 MNHNY and CDR2 SVGAGI (reference sequence). Trimming at V came to 6 bases and at J to 1 base, leaving 8 bases not matched to a gene. The CDR3 totals 16 residues. CDR3 amino acids: CASSPGGVRSYNEQFF. CDR3 DNA: TGTGCCAGCAGCCCCGGGGGGGTGAGGTCCTACAATGAGCAGTTCTTC.

The chain links TRBV28 to TRBJ1-4; no clear D. Germline V gene sequence: CDR1 MDHEN, CDR2 SYDVKM. V was pared by 5 bases and J by 12 bases, with 10 bases between. CDR3 length: 11 residues. In DNA form, the CDR3 reads TGTGCCAGCAGTCCATCAAGTGAACTGTTTTTT. It codes for CASSPSSELFF.

The CDR3 DNA follows: TGTGCCAGTAGTGGGCGGGGGGGGAGCTCCTACAATGAGCAGTTCTTC. Its translation: CASSGRGGSSYNEQFF. V and J are TRBV19 and TRBJ2-1; 9 bases fit TRBD2. The CDR3 runs to 16 residues. V was clipped by 5 bases and J by 0 bases; unmatched bases: 5. The germline V gene encodes CDR1 LNHDA and CDR2 SQIVND (reference sequence).